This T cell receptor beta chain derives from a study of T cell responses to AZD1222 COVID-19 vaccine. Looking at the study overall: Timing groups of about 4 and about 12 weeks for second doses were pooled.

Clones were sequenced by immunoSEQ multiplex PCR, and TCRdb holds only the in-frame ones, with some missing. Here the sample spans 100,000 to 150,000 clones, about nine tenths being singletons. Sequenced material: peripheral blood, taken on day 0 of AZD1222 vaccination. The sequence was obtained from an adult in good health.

Written as DNA, the CDR3 is TGTGCCAGCAGCTTGGTAGGGGAAGCTAATGAAAAACTGTTTTTT. This gives the protein CASSLVGEANEKLFF. The V and J genes are TRBV5-6 and TRBJ1-4; D is possibly TRBD1 (5 bases). The germline gives CDR1 SGHDT, CDR2 YYEEEE. Trimming removed 0 bases from V and 3 bases from J, with 9 bases in between. The CDR3 loop spans 15 amino acids.